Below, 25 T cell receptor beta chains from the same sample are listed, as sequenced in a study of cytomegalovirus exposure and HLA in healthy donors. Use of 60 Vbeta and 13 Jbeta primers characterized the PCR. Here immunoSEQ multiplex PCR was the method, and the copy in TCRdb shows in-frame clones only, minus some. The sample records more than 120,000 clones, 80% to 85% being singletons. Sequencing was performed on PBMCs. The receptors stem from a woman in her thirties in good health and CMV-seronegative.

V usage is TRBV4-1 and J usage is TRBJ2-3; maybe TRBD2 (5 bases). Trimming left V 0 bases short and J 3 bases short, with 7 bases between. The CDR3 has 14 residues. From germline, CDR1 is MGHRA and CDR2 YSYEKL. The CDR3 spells CASSQEGGTDTQYF. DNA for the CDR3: TGCGCCAGCAGCCAAGAAGGCGGGACAGATACGCAGTATTTT.

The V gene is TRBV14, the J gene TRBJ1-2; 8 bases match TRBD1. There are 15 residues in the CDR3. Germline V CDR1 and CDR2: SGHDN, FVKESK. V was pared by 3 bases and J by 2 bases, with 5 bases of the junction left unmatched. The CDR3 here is CASSHAGQGNYGYTF. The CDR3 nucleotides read TGTGCCAGCAGCCACGCCGGACAGGGAAACTATGGCTACACCTTC. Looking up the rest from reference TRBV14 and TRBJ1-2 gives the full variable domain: EAGVTQFPSHSVIEKGQTVTLRCDPISGHDNLYWYRRVMGKEIKFLLHFVKESKQDESGMPNNRFLAERTGGTYSTLKVQPAELEDSGVYFCASSHAGQGNYGYTFGSGTRLTVV.

The CDR3 DNA reads TGTGCCATCGGGTCAGGGGTCAATCAGCCCCAGCATTTT. Encoded protein: CAIGSGVNQPQHF. The chain uses TRBV10-3 and TRBJ1-5; D might be TRBD1 (6 bases). V was shortened by 8 bases and J by 3 bases, with 11 bases between the two germline ends. CDR3 size: 13 residues. Germline lookup yields CDR1 ENHRY and CDR2 SYGVKD.

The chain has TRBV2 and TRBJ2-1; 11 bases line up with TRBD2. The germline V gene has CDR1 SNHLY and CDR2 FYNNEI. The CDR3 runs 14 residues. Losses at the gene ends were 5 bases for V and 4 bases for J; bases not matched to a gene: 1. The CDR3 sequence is CASSTSGGYNEQFF. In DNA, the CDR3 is TGTGCCAGCAGTACTAGCGGGGGATACAATGAGCAGTTCTTC.

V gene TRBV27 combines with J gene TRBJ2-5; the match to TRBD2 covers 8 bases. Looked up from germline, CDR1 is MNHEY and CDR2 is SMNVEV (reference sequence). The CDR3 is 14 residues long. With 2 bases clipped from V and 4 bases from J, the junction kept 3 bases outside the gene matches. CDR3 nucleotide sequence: TGTGCCAGCAGTTTAGGTCTAGCGGGAGAGACCCAGTACTTC. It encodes CASSLGLAGETQYF.

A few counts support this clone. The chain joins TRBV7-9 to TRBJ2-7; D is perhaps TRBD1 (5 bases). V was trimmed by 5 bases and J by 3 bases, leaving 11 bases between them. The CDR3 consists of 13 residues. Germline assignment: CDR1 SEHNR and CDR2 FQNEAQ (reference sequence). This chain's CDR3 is CASSRQDSYEQYF. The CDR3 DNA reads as TGTGCCAGCAGCCGACAAGACAGCTACGAGCAGTACTTC.

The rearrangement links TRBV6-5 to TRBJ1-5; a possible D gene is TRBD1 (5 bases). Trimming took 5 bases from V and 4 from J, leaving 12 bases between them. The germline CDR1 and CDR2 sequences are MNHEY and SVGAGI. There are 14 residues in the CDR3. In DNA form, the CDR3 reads TGTGCCAGCAGTCCCCTCGGGGGGAATCAGCCCCAGCATTTT. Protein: CASSPLGGNQPQHF.

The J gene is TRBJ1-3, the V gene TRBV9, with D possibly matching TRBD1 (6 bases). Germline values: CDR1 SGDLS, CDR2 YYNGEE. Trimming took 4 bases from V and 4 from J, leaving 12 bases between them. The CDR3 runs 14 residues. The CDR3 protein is CASSIGGGGNTIYF. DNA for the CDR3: TGTGCCAGCAGCATAGGGGGGGGAGGAAACACCATATATTTT.

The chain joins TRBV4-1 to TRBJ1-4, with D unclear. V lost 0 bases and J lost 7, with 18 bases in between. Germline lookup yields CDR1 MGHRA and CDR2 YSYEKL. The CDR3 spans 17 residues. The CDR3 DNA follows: TGCGCCAGCAGCCAAGAGCTGGATTCGGGGAGATTTGAAAAACTGTTTTTT. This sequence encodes CASSQELDSGRFEKLFF.

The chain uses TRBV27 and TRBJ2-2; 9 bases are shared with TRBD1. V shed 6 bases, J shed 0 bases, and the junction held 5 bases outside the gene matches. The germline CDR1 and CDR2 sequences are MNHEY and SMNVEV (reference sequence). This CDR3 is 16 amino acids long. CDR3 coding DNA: TGTGCCAGCAGCCAACAGGGGGCGCCGAACACCGGGGAGCTGTTTTTT. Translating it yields CASSQQGAPNTGELFF.

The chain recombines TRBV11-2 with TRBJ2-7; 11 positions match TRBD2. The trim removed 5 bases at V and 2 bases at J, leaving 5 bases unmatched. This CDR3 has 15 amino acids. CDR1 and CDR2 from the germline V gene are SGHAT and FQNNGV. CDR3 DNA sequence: TGTGCCAGCAGCGCTCGACTAGCGGGGACCTACGAGCAGTACTTC. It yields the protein CASSARLAGTYEQYF.

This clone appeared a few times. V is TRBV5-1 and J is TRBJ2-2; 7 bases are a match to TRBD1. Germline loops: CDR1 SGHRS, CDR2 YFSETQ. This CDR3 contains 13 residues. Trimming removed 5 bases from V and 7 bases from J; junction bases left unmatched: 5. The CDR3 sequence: CASRQTGDGELFF. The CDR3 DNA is TGCGCCAGCAGACAAACAGGGGACGGGGAGCTGTTTTTT.

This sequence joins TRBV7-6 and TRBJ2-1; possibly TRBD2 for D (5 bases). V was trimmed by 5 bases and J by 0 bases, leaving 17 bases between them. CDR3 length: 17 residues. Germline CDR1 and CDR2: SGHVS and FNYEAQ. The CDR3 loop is CASSRNRRGSSYNEQFF. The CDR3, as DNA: TGTGCCAGCAGCCGGAACCGTCGTGGGAGCTCCTACAATGAGCAGTTCTTC. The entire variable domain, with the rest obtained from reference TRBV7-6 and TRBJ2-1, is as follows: GAGVSQSPRYKVTKRGQDVALRCDPISGHVSLYWYRQALGQGPEFLTYFNYEAQQDKSGLPNDRFSAERPEGSISTLTIQRTEQRDSAMYRCASSRNRRGSSYNEQFFGPGTRLTVL.

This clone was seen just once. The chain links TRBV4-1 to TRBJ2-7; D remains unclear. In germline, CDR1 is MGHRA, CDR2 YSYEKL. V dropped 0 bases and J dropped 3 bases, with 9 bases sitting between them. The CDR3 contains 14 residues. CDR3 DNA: TGCGCCAGCAGCCAAGATATCCGGAGCTACGAGCAGTACTTC. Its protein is CASSQDIRSYEQYF.

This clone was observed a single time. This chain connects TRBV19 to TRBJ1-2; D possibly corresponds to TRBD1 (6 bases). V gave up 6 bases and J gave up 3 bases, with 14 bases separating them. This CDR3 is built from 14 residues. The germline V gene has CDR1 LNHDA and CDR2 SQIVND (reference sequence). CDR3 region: CASSHRTVDYGYTF. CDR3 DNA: TGTGCCAGTAGCCACAGGACAGTCGACTATGGCTACACCTTC.

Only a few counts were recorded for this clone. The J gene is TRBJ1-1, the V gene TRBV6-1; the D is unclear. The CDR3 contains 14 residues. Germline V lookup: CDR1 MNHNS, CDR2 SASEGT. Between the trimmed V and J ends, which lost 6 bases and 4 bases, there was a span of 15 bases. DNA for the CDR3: TGTGCCAGCAGCGCGGGCCCCGGGGTCACTGAAGCTTTCTTT. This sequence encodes CASSAGPGVTEAFF.

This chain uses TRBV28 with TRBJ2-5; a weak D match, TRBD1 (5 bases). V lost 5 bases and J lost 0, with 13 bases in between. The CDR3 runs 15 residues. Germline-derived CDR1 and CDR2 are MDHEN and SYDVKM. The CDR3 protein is CASSLPQDNQETQYF. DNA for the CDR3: TGTGCCAGCAGTCTACCACAGGATAACCAAGAGACCCAGTACTTC.

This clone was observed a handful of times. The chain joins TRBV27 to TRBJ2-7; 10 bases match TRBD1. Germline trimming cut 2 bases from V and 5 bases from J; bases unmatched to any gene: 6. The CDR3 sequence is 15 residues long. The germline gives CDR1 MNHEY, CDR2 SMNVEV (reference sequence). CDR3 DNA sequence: TGTGCCAGCAGTTTACCGGGACAGGGGTCAGACGAGCAGTACTTC. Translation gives CASSLPGQGSDEQYF.

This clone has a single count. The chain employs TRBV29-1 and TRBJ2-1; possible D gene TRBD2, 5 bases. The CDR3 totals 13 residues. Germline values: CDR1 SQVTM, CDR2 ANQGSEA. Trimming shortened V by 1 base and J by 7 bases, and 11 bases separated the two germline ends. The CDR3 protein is CSVEAQLVNEQFF. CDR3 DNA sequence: TGCAGCGTTGAAGCACAACTAGTTAATGAGCAGTTCTTC.

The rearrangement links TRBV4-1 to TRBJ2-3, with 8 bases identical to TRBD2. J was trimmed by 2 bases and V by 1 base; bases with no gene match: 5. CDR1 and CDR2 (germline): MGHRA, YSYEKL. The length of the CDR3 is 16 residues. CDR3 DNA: TGCGCCAGCAGCCAAGCAAAGCGGGGGTTCACAGATACGCAGTATTTT. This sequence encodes CASSQAKRGFTDTQYF.

The chain's CDR3 is CATWTGGDYNEQFF. The CDR3 DNA is TGTGCCACCTGGACAGGGGGCGACTACAATGAGCAGTTCTTC. The J gene is TRBJ2-1, the V gene TRBV2; 11 bases match TRBD1. CDR1 SNHLY and CDR2 FYNNEI come from the germline V gene. The CDR3 runs to 14 residues. Unmatched junction bases numbered 5, after V lost 10 bases and J lost 3 bases.

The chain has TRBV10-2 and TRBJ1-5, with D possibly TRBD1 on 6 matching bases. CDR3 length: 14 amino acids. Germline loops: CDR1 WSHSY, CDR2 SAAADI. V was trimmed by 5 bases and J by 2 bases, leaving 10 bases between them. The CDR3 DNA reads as TGCGCCAGCAGTTCGGACAGAGGCAATCAGCCCCAGCATTTT. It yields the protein CASSSDRGNQPQHF.

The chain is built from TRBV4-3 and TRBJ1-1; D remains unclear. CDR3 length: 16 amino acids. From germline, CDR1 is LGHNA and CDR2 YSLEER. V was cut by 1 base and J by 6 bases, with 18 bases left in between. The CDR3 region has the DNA TGCGCCAGCAGCCAAGGCCCCAAGGGAGCCCAGGCTGAAGCTTTCTTT. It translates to CASSQGPKGAQAEAFF.

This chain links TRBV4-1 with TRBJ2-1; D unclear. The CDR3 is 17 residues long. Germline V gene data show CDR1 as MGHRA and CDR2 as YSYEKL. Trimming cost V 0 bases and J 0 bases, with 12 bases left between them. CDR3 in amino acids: CASSQDLAVSSYNEQFF. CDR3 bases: TGCGCCAGCAGCCAAGATCTGGCGGTCAGCTCCTACAATGAGCAGTTCTTC.

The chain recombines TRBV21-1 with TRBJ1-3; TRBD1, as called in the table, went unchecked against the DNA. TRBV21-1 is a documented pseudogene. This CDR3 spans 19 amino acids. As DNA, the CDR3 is TGTGCCAGCAGCAAAGACCCTCGGACAGGGCCCACCTCTGGAAACACCATATATTTT. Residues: CASSKDPRTGPTSGNTIYF.